This TCR beta chain was identified in a study of T cells in localized non-small cell lung cancer. Findings and caveats of the study: Compared with tumor, uninvolved adjacent lung displayed greater T cell clonality, ranking highest overall. Longer overall survival was associated with a higher density of T cells in the blood. Within adjacent lung there appeared a median approximately 57 of the top 100 tumor clones.

Germline CDR1 reads DFQATT; CDR2 reads SNEGSKA (reference sequence). This CDR3 comprises 11 residues. Trimming took 5 bases from V and 4 from J, leaving 8 bases between them. Some clones are missing from TCRdb's copy, which holds only in-frame ones; the method was immunoSEQ multiplex PCR. Of some 25,000 clones in the sample, about 91% are singletons; the top ten hold approximately 10%. This clone came up once. The antigen is undetermined. The TCR sequence derives from a woman aged 35-70 years with stage III lung adenocarcinoma. The material sequenced was peripheral blood mononuclear cells, taken before any cancer treatment. This chain uses TRBV20-1 with TRBJ2-5; D uncertain. The CDR3 region is CSAPRAETQYF. DNA for the CDR3: TGCAGTGCTCCTAGGGCAGAGACCCAGTACTTC.